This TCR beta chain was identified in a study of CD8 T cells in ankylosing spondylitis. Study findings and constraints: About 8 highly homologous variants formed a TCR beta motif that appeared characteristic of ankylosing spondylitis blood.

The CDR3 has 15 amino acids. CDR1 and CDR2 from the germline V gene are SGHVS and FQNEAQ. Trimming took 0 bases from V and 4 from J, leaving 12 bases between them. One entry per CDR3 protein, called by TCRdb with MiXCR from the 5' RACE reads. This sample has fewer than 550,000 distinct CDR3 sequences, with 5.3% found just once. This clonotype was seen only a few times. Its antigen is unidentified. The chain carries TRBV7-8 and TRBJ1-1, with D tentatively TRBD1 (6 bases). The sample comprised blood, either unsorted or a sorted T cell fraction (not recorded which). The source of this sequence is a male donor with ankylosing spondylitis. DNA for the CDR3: TGTGCCAGCAGCTTAGCAGGGGGGGTGAGCACTGAAGCTTTCTTT. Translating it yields CASSLAGGVSTEAFF. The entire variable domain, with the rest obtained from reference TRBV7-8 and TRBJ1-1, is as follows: GAGVSQSPRYKVAKRGQDVALRCDPISGHVSLFWYQQALGQGPEFLTYFQNEAQLDKSGLPSDRFFAERPEGSVSTLKIQRTQQEDSAVYLCASSLAGGVSTEAFFGQGTRLTVV.